This T cell receptor beta chain was sequenced in a study of T cell changes during pregnancy in multiple sclerosis. This CDR3 contains 14 residues. V lost 11 bases, J lost 2 bases, and 8 bases stayed unmatched. Germline loops: CDR1 ENHRY, CDR2 SYGVKD. Here immunoSEQ multiplex PCR was the method, and the copy in TCRdb shows in-frame clones only, minus some. The sample has nearly 60,000 clones; about 90% are singletons. This sequence joins TRBV10-3 and TRBJ2-3; 9 bases fit TRBD2. The specimen comprised CD4+ T cells from peripheral blood mononuclear cells, sampled after pregnancy. The source of this sequence is a female donor in good health, enrolled as a control in a pregnancy study. CDR3 residues: CAHKERGDTDTQYF. CDR3 sequence (DNA): TGTGCCCATAAGGAGCGGGGGGACACAGATACGCAGTATTTT.